This TCR beta chain was sequenced during a study of shared clonotypes between healthy human individuals. V lost 5 bases and J lost 4; bases outside the gene matches: 15. The germline CDR1 and CDR2 sequences are SEHNR and FQNEAQ (reference sequence). CDR3 length equals 18 residues. Study-level findings and limits: Naive CD4 clonotypes were shared across a few donors at roughly 5.5%. Sampling involved blood alone; tissue repertoires likely differ. Non-shared clonotypes displayed generation probabilities falling below those of clonotypes present in all four donors.

This clone was observed a single time. Its cognate antigen is unknown. Clones were read by immunoSEQ multiplex PCR, and TCRdb kept only the in-frame ones, dropping some. This table holds a few hundred thousand clones, around 95% found once. Naive CD8 cells comprised CD45RO-negative, CCR7-positively selected cells, excluding terminally differentiated effector memory CD45RA+ cells. Every donor, a Caucasian adult, lived in Nashville, Tennessee. The rearrangement joins TRBV7-9 to TRBJ2-1, with TRBD2 matching over 9 bases. The receptor's source is a woman in her thirties in good health. Sequenced material: naive CD8+ T cells sorted from blood. CDR3 DNA sequence: TGTGCCAGCAGCCCGAAAACCGGTAGCGGGAGTGCATACAATGAGCAGTTCTTC. Its translation: CASSPKTGSGSAYNEQFF.